This TCR beta chain was documented in a study of shared clonotypes between healthy human individuals. General study points: An expected dependence of interdonor clonotype sharing on sequencing depth was noted.

Some clones are missing from TCRdb's copy, which holds only in-frame ones; the method was immunoSEQ multiplex PCR. This table has some 200,000 clones, roughly 91% appearing once. Donors included only healthy HIV-negative adults lacking recent acute infections or vaccinations. V lost 6 bases and J lost 6; bases outside the gene matches: 3. The length of the CDR3 is 14 residues. Germline V gene data show CDR1 as WSHSY and CDR2 as SAAADI. Turning to this clone: Its target is unknown.

Sequencing was carried out using naive CD4+ T cells sorted from blood. Subset indicated: CD45RA+ positively selected. The origin of this receptor is a woman aged 25 to 39 in good health. The chain joins TRBV10-2 to TRBJ1-4, with 11 nucleotides matching TRBD1. In DNA, the CDR3 is TGCGCCAGCAGGAGGGGACAGGGGGATGAAAAACTGTTTTTT. Translated: CASRRGQGDEKLFF.